Listed below are T cell receptor beta chains from one sample, sequenced in a study of PD-1 blockade in mismatch repair-deficient tumors. The repertoire was sequenced with immunoSEQ multiplex PCR; TCRdb's copy has only in-frame clones and lacks some. The sample contains roughly 130,000 clones, roughly 90% of which appear only once. Sequenced here: peripheral blood, sampled 72 weeks after starting pembrolizumab. The receptor source for this set is an adult with mismatch repair-deficient cancer. The CDR3 runs from the conserved cysteine through the conserved F or W. D genes are given only for firm matches. Clone size, where shown, is once, few, many, or a class for clones that have expanded.

clone_size j_call d_call v_call cdr3_aa cdr3_nt
- TRBJ1-2 TRBD1 TRBV5-1 CASSYTGGDYGYTF TGCGCCAGCAGCTATACAGGGGGTGACTATGGCTACACCTTC
- TRBJ2-7 TRBD1 TRBV9 CASSVVRTGVYEQYF TGTGCCAGCAGCGTAGTTAGGACAGGGGTTTACGAGCAGTACTTC
- TRBJ2-5 - TRBV7-9 CASSLRALKETQYF TGTGCCAGCAGCTTACGTGCCCTGAAAGAGACCCAGTACTTC
few TRBJ2-7 - TRBV28 CASSLLPDEQYF TGTGCCAGCAGTTTACTTCCGGACGAGCAGTACTTC
- TRBJ2-5 TRBD2 TRBV28 CASSLWASGLQETQYF TGTGCCAGCAGTTTATGGGCTAGCGGCCTCCAAGAGACCCAGTACTTC
- TRBJ1-2 - TRBV10-3 CAILNLSNYGYTF TGTGCCATCCTGAATCTCTCCAACTATGGCTACACCTTC
- TRBJ2-5 TRBD1 TRBV19 CASTGTGGRETQYF TGTGCCAGTACGGGGACAGGGGGCCGAGAGACCCAGTACTTC
- TRBJ2-5 - TRBV7-9 CASSLRLHSYF TGTGCCAGCAGCTTAAGGCTTCACTCGTACTTC
- TRBJ2-2 TRBD2 TRBV14 CASSHSWGLAGGPDSNTGELFF TGTGCCAGCAGCCACTCATGGGGACTAGCGGGAGGACCGGATTCGAACACCGGGGAGCTGTTTTTT
- TRBJ1-4 - TRBV7-2 CASSLTGLNEKLFF TGTGCCAGCAGCTTAACGGGACTTAATGAAAAACTGTTTTTT
- TRBJ2-1 - TRBV28 CASSLLDNSYNEQFF TGTGCCAGCAGTTTACTAGACAACTCCTACAATGAGCAGTTCTTC
- TRBJ2-3 TRBD2 TRBV19 CASSTGTSGATDTQYF TGTGCCAGTAGTACCGGTACTAGCGGGGCCACAGATACGCAGTATTTT
- TRBJ2-2 - TRBV29-1 CSVERGQSTGELFF TGCAGCGTTGAACGCGGACAGTCAACCGGGGAGCTGTTTTTT
- TRBJ2-7 - TRBV7-9 CASSLVRGNSEQYF TGTGCCAGCAGCTTAGTCAGGGGTAACTCCGAGCAGTACTTC
- TRBJ1-2 - TRBV5-6 CASSLSRRLAYGYTF TGTGCCAGCAGCTTGTCGCGTCGGCTCGCCTATGGCTACACCTTC
- TRBJ2-7 TRBD2 TRBV7-2 CASSFRTSGSELHSYEQYF TGTGCCAGCAGCTTCAGGACTAGCGGGAGTGAATTGCACTCCTACGAGCAGTACTTC
- TRBJ2-3 - TRBV27 CASSLEIGTADTQYF TGTGCCAGCAGTTTAGAGATAGGGACTGCAGATACGCAGTATTTT
- TRBJ2-7 - TRBV28 CASRRMGTHYEQYF TGTGCCAGCAGGAGGATGGGGACCCACTACGAGCAGTACTTC
- TRBJ2-7 - TRBV7-9 CASSSSGTPLYEQYF TGTGCCAGCAGCTCCTCCGGGACCCCCCTCTACGAGCAGTACTTC
- TRBJ1-2 - TRBV10-2 CASSEVNYGYTF TGCGCCAGCAGTGAAGTAAACTATGGCTACACCTTC
- TRBJ2-5 - TRBV6-1 CASSQPLGLETQYF TGTGCCAGCAGTCAACCCCTGGGGCTGGAGACCCAGTACTTC
- TRBJ2-2 - TRBV5-1 CASSLYRGTGELFF TGCGCCAGCAGCTTGTACAGAGGCACCGGGGAGCTGTTTTTT
- TRBJ2-2 - TRBV9 CASSVVGATGELFF TGTGCCAGCAGCGTAGTAGGAGCGACCGGGGAGCTGTTTTTT
few TRBJ1-2 - TRBV15 CATSRDKNGYTF TGTGCCACCAGCAGAGATAAGAATGGCTACACCTTC
once TRBJ1-1 - TRBV15 CATGVLEGRNTEAFF TGTGCCACCGGCGTGTTGGAGGGTAGGAACACTGAAGCTTTCTTT
- TRBJ2-7 TRBD1 TRBV10-2 CASSQGASSYEQYF TGCGCCAGCAGTCAGGGGGCGAGCTCCTACGAGCAGTACTTC
few TRBJ1-4 - TRBV30 CAWSVQGTATNEKLFF TGTGCCTGGAGTGTACAAGGGACTGCAACTAATGAAAAACTGTTTTTT
once TRBJ2-7 TRBD1 TRBV27 CASTSFRDSGSYEQYF TGTGCCAGCACCTCTTTCCGGGACAGCGGCTCCTACGAGCAGTACTTC
- TRBJ1-3 - TRBV13 CASSSRTALGNTIYF TGTGCCAGCAGCTCCCGGACAGCTCTTGGAAACACCATATATTTT
- TRBJ2-5 - TRBV28 CASSRQGLQETQYF TGTGCCAGCTCGAGGCAGGGACTCCAAGAGACCCAGTACTTC
- TRBJ2-5 TRBD2 TRBV7-6 CASSLATSGWGETQYF TGTGCCAGCAGCTTAGCGACTAGCGGGTGGGGAGAGACCCAGTACTTC
- TRBJ2-2 - TRBV5-4 CASSLASGEPLLNTGELFF TGTGCCAGCAGCTTGGCATCGGGGGAGCCCCTGCTGAACACCGGGGAGCTGTTTTTT
- TRBJ2-3 - TRBV20-1 CSALVGDTQYF TGCAGTGCTTTGGTGGGAGATACGCAGTATTTT
once TRBJ2-1 TRBD2 TRBV2 CASTGLAGGREQFF TGTGCCAGCACGGGACTAGCGGGAGGGCGTGAGCAGTTCTTC
- TRBJ2-1 TRBD2 TRBV20-1 CRTGLAEKQFF TGCAGGACGGGACTAGCGGAAAAGCAGTTCTTC
- TRBJ2-5 - TRBV7-9 CASSFLMETQYF TGTGCCAGCAGCTTTCTTATGGAGACCCAGTACTTC
- TRBJ2-5 - TRBV6-5 CASSPGRGSETQYF TGTGCCAGCAGTCCCGGAAGGGGGTCAGAGACCCAGTACTTC
- TRBJ1-2 TRBD1 TRBV6-1 CASSERGQGPNGYTF TGTGCCAGCAGTGAAAGGGGACAGGGACCGAATGGCTACACCTTC
- TRBJ2-5 - TRBV23-1 CASSPIKVQETQYF TGCGCCAGCAGTCCAATAAAGGTACAAGAGACCCAGTACTTC
- TRBJ2-1 - TRBV12-5 CASGLVGSGLENEQFF TGTGCTAGTGGTTTGGTAGGTTCCGGGCTGGAGAATGAGCAGTTCTTC
- TRBJ2-1 - TRBV7-9 CASSLGAGNEQFF TGTGCCAGCAGCTTAGGAGCTGGAAATGAGCAGTTCTTC
- TRBJ1-1 - TRBV4-1 CASSPRGGWNTEAFF TGCGCCAGCAGTCCGAGGGGCGGATGGAACACTGAAGCTTTCTTT
- TRBJ1-1 - TRBV18 CASSPTLDTEAFF TGTGCCAGCTCACCTACTCTGGACACTGAAGCTTTCTTT
- TRBJ2-5 TRBD1 TRBV19 CASSVRQGLQETQYF TGTGCCAGTAGTGTGCGACAGGGGCTCCAAGAGACCCAGTACTTC
- TRBJ2-3 - TRBV15 CATSRTTSLDTQYF TGTGCCACCAGCAGAACCACCTCCCTGGATACGCAGTATTTT
- TRBJ2-7 - TRBV10-2 CASSYEQYF TGCGCCAGCTCCTACGAGCAGTACTTC
- TRBJ2-7 - TRBV4-3 CASSQGPAGSYEQYF TGCGCCAGCAGCCAAGGGCCTGCGGGGTCCTACGAGCAGTACTTC
- TRBJ1-1 - TRBV30 CAWSDRANTEAFF TGTGCCTGGAGTGACAGGGCGAACACTGAAGCTTTCTTT